The T cell receptor beta chain under discussion was sequenced for a study of shared clonotypes between healthy human individuals. Study-level findings and limits: Only blood underwent sampling, and tissue repertoires likely differ.

Clones were sequenced by immunoSEQ multiplex PCR, and TCRdb holds only the in-frame ones, with some missing. The sample includes 2 million to 2.5 million clones, about 95% of them seen just once. As defined, naive CD8 cells were CD45RO-negative and positively selected for CCR7, with terminally differentiated effector memory CD45RA+ cells excluded. This clone has just a few counts. Its target is unknown. This same CDR3 is encoded by further DNA sequences in the sample. Trimming removed 0 bases from V and 0 bases from J, with 6 bases in between. This CDR3 has 14 residues. Germline CDR1 reads SGHTA; CDR2 reads FQGNSA.

The sequence derives from a man aged 18-30 years in good health. Sequenced input: naive CD8+ T cells sorted from blood. The chain has TRBV7-2 and TRBJ2-7; perhaps TRBD2 as D (6 bases). The chain's CDR3 is CASSLAGGSYEQYF. The CDR3 nucleotides are TGTGCCAGCAGCTTAGCGGGGGGCTCCTACGAGCAGTACTTC. Variable domain in full (rest from reference TRBV7-2 and TRBJ2-7): GAGVSQSPSNKVTEKGKDVELRCDPISGHTALYWYRQSLGQGLEFLIYFQGNSAPDKSGLPSDRFSAERTGGSVSTLTIQRTQQEDSAVYLCASSLAGGSYEQYFGPGTRLTVT.